This TCR delta chain was recorded in a study of gamma-delta T cells after stem cell transplantation. This clone was seen a handful of times. A far larger clone is a single base away, which makes a read error likely. This CDR3 contains 22 residues. CDR1 and CDR2 from the germline V gene are TSWWSYY and QGS. V lost 1 base and J 2 bases, leaving 32 bases between the germline ends. TCRdb re-called clones from the RT-PCR reads via CATT. The sample holds over 2,000 delta-chain clones, around 1.3% seen once. The receptor comes from a human donor. It is not recorded whose cells these are; they may come from a transplant donor. Source material: gamma-delta T cells. This chain uses TRDV1 with TRDJ1; D may be TRDD3 (6 bases). Here the CDR3 reads CALGERGSVVYWETLRTDKLIF. The CDR3, as DNA: TGTGCTCTTGGGGAACGGGGATCTGTAGTGTACTGGGAAACACTAAGAACCGATAAACTCATCTTT.